This TCR beta chain stems from a study of blood T cell repertoires in COVID-19. For the study at large: Researchers got acute and convalescent COVID-19 samples from the United States, Italy and Spain. The analysed material was cDNA or gDNA that came from T cells, B-cell-depleted T cells, or PBMCs.

Original methodology: Reference gene primer amplification gave estimated nucleated cell counts. Clones were read by immunoSEQ multiplex PCR, and TCRdb kept only the in-frame ones, dropping some. The V and J calls and clone size come from that table; D and trimming were worked out from the DNA. Among around 92,000 clones listed, 75% to 90% were seen once. In germline, CDR1 is SGHVS, CDR2 FQNEAQ. This CDR3 region has 16 residues. The V gene end was trimmed by 5 bases and the J gene end by 4 bases; junction bases not matched to a gene: 7. The sequencing sample was made of peripheral blood. The sequence came from a woman older than 75 with active COVID-19. The chain carries TRBV7-8 and TRBJ2-2; 10 bases are shared with TRBD2. CDR3 amino acids: CASSKLAGIGTGELFF. CDR3 nucleotide sequence: TGTGCCAGCAGCAAACTAGCGGGAATCGGCACCGGGGAGCTGTTTTTT.